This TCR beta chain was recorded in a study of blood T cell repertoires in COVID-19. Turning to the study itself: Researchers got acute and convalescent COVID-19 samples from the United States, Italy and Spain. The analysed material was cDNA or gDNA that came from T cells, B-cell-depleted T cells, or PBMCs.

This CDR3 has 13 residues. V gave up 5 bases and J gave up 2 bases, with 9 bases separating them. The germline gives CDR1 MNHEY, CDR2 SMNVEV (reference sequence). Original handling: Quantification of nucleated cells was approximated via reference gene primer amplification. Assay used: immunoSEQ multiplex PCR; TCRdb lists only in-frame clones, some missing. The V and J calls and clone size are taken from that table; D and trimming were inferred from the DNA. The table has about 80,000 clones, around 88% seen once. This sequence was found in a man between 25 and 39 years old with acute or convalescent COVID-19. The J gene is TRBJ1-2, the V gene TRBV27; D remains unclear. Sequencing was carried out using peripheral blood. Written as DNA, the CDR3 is TGTGCCAGCAGTCCAAGAGGAAACTATGGCTACACCTTC. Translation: CASSPRGNYGYTF.